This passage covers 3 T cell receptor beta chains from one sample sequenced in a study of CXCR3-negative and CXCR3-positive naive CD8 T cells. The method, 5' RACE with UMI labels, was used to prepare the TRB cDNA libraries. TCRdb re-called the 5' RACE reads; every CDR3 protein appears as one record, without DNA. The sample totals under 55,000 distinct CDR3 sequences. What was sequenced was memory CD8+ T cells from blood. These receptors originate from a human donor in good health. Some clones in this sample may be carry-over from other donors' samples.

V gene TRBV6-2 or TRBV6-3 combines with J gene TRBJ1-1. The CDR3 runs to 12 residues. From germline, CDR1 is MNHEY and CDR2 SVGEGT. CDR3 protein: CASSYRTTEAFF.

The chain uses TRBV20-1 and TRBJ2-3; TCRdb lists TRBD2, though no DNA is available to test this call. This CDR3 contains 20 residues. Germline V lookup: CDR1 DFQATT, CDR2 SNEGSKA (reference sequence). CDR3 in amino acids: CSARDPFLAGGREGTDTQYF.

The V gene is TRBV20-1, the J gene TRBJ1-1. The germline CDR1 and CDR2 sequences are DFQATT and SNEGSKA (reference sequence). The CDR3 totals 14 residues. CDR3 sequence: CSARDPSVGTEAFF.